The present entry profiles one TCR beta chain with its context. In its sample, this clone was seen once. It lacks a known antigen. Base qualities are not at hand, and no much larger clone is one base apart. There are 11 amino acids in the CDR3, from cysteine to phenylalanine inclusive. This entry keeps only the CDR3 DNA: 33 bases, framed from base 1. CDR1 and CDR2 are drawn from the germline V gene (reference sequence): GTSNPN, SVGIG. Relative to germline, V is 0 bases shorter and J is 8 bases shorter, with 2 bases between their ends. Libraries were built with the immunoSEQ multiplex PCR assay. RNA was extracted from all samples and reverse transcribed into cDNA, which served as template for TCR sequencing. First-strand cDNA was synthesized with SuperScript III using a 2:1 mix of oligo-dT and random hexamers. A synthetic immune receptor repertoire was used to gauge amplification bias, and whatever bias remained was removed computationally. The paper's processing steps were these. Raw reads were preprocessed for error removal, and CDR3 was defined according to IMGT conventions as running from the conserved cysteine to phenylalanine. Clonality was computed as 1 minus the Shannon entropy, with the entropy normalized by log2 of the number of productive unique TCRs. CD4 or CD8 identity of scalp clones was inferred by cross-referencing scalp TCRbeta sequences with sorted blood CD4 and CD8 repertoires. The table comes from immuneACCESS by way of TCRdb, which keeps in-frame sequences with V and J called. Part of the clones is missing from these tables; in studies checked, under half for an unresolved V gene and the rest for unknown reasons. V, J and clone size were drawn from that table, and D and trimming were deduced from the DNA. The sample table records approximately 140,000 clones; around 86% of these occur just once. The top ten clones comprise approximately 13% of the sample.

This sample's time point label indicates: around 29 days on oral tofacitinib. The treatment or condition label corresponds to: oral pan-JAK inhibitor, 5-10 mg twice daily. Lesional scalp punch biopsies and peripheral blood were collected from alopecia areata patients. PBMCs were separated by density centrifugation and stained for CD3, CD4 and CD8, after which CD4+ and CD8+ T cells were sorted on a FACSAria. This record belongs to a study of CD8+ T cells in alopecia areata (dated by TCRdb to the late 2010s). At the level of the whole study: Treated patients were enrolled in an open-label pilot trial of oral tofacitinib, 5 to 10 mg twice daily, for moderate-to-severe alopecia areata. Tofacitinib was administered for 6 to 18 months, and 6 months of follow-up off drug were then conducted to assess delayed response and recurrence. In treated patients, disease severity was measured using the SALT score, which gives the percentage of scalp surface area affected. To study T cell clonal expansion in alopecia areata, the researchers applied high-throughput TCRbeta sequencing to both the C3H/HeJ mouse model and human patients. In humans, TCRbeta sequencing was performed on scalp tissue and on sorted CD4+ and CD8+ peripheral blood T cells from healthy controls and from patients with patchy or totalis/universalis alopecia areata. Biopsies were taken from tofacitinib-treated patients at baseline and again at 4 and 24 weeks into treatment, and several of those patients also had a later scalp biopsy. Scalp clonality was compared across normal scalp (n=4), patchy alopecia areata scalp (n=8), and alopecia totalis/universalis scalp (n=8). The RNA source kit depended on sample type: the PAXgene miRNA kit for fixed scalp, the miRNeasy kit for PBMCs, and the RNeasy kit for mouse skin. immunoSEQ multiplex PCR using 35 Vbeta forward primers and 13 Jbeta reverse primers was used to amplify TCRbeta CDR3 regions. The research as a whole found: Lesional scalp, especially in alopecia totalis/universalis, showed higher clonality and more expanded CD8+ clones than normal scalp, suggesting antigenic drive. Because the treated cohort was small and had just a single nonresponder, larger studies are needed to establish links between baseline CD8+ expansion and response. Resident alphabeta T cells in normal human skin are also sequenced, complicating scalp TCR repertoire analysis, unlike mouse skin dominated by gammadelta T cells. TCR sequences shared between patients were less clear than in mice, possibly partly because of HLA diversity in the patient population. Scalp clonality and the number of expanded CD8+ clones among the top 100 scalp clones were significantly decreased by tofacitinib. Many expanded lesional clones were found to persist in scalp and blood during tofacitinib treatment, and relapse after treatment cessation may be partly explained by this persistence.

The chain was built from TRBV30 and TRBJ1-6; a confident D gene designation cannot be given. Sequenced here: CD8+ T cells sorted from blood, sampled at week 4, from a patient treated with tofacitinib. This sequence was found in a human donor with alopecia areata. The DNA sequence is as follows: TGTGCCTGGAGTGTTGATTCACCCCTCCACTTT. The encoded protein is CAWSVDSPLHF.